The 13 T cell receptor beta chains below all came from one sample that was sequenced in a study of spatial heterogeneity in lung cancer (dated by TCRdb to between 2018 and 2020). The protocol used for the library was 5' RACE. TCRdb records NextSeq 500 as the sequencer. The public reads were reprocessed in TCRdb via fastp at Q25 and MiXCR, keeping in-frame beta chains. Merged by CDR3 protein, the rows form single entries marked with the most common genes and DNA. This sample holds roughly 23,000 distinct CDR3 sequences; about 4.7% were observed only once. The ten largest account for 4.5% to 6.5% of the sample. The time point tag for this specimen amounts to: sample taken at primary tumor resection. Sequenced material: PBMCs, taken at surgery. Every receptor here comes from a male donor with early-stage non-small cell lung cancer.

V gene TRBV20-1 combines with J gene TRBJ2-3; possible D gene TRBD1, 5 bases. The V gene's germline CDR1 is DFQATT and CDR2 SNEGSKA (reference sequence). With 0 bases removed from V and 0 bases from J, the gap between germline ends came to 10 bases. The CDR3 loop spans 15 amino acids. The CDR3 DNA is TGCAGTGCTAGAGATGAAGGGGTTAGCACAGATACGCAGTATTTT. Translation: CSARDEGVSTDTQYF.

This clonotype has a count of ten or more. The genes are TRBV30 and TRBJ1-4, with 7 nucleotides matching TRBD1. The CDR3 totals 12 residues. Germline trimming cut 0 bases from V and 11 bases from J; bases unmatched to any gene: 3. Germline values: CDR1 GTSNPN, CDR2 SVGIG (reference sequence). CDR3 residues: CAWSVRGQKLFF. The CDR3, as DNA: TGTGCCTGGAGTGTACGGGGACAGAAACTGTTTTTT. Based on the CDR3 plus reference TRBV30 and TRBJ1-4, the full variable domain is SQTIHQWPATLVQPVGSPLSLECTVEGTSNPNLYWYRQAAGRGLQLLFYSVGIGQISSEVPQNLSASRPQDRQFILSSKKLLLSDSGFYLCAWSVRGQKLFFGSGTQLSVL.

This clonotype was seen ten or more times. The chain employs TRBV20-1 and TRBJ2-3; D is uncertain. The CDR3 has 17 residues. From germline, CDR1 is DFQATT and CDR2 SNEGSKA (reference sequence). Trimming took 1 base from V and 0 from J, leaving 17 bases between them. In DNA, the CDR3 is TGCAGTGCTAGAGGGGCTCGGCAAGATCTAAGCACAGATACGCAGTATTTT. It translates to CSARGARQDLSTDTQYF.

This clonotype was counted at least ten times. V and J are TRBV3-1 and TRBJ1-6; maybe TRBD1 (5 bases). The CDR3 totals 17 residues. V dropped 0 bases and J dropped 5 bases, with 14 bases sitting between them. Germline assignment: CDR1 LGHDT and CDR2 YNNKEL (reference sequence). The CDR3 DNA is TGTGCCAGCAGCCAAGAAAGGTCGGCAGGGAATAATTCACCCCTCCACTTT. Amino acid sequence: CASSQERSAGNNSPLHF.

The table lists this clonotype with many counts. V gene TRBV11-2 combines with J gene TRBJ2-7; a possible D gene is TRBD2 (6 bases). Germline CDR1 SGHAT, CDR2 FQNNGV. Trimming left V 5 bases short and J 6 bases short, with 17 bases between. The CDR3 totals 14 residues. This CDR3 reads CASSPAHQGGEQYF. DNA for the CDR3: TGTGCCAGCAGCCCAGCCCACCAGGGAGGCGAGCAGTACTTC.

This clonotype showed up many times. The rearrangement uses TRBV20-1 and TRBJ1-1, with a tentative D call TRBD1 (5 bases). This CDR3 has 13 residues. V lost 5 bases and J 4 bases, leaving 14 bases between the germline ends. Germline CDR1 DFQATT, CDR2 SNEGSKA (reference sequence). The DNA of the CDR3 is TGCAGTGCTCGACAGTTCGGGGGCACTGAAGCTTTCTTT. This gives the protein CSARQFGGTEAFF.

Ten or more counts support this clonotype. The chain is built from TRBV20-1 and TRBJ2-5, with 11 bases identical to TRBD2. With V trimmed by 7 bases and J by 2 bases, 0 bases remained unmatched. The CDR3 has 12 amino acids. The germline gives CDR1 DFQATT, CDR2 SNEGSKA (reference sequence). CDR3 sequence: CSGLAGQETQYF. In nucleotides, the CDR3 is TGCAGTGGACTAGCGGGGCAAGAGACCCAGTACTTC.

This clonotype was seen more than once but under ten times. Compared with germline, one end of the junction differs, possibly owing to a read error. The chain recombines TRBV3-1 with TRBJ1-3, with D hard to call. The CDR3 contains 15 residues. CDR1 and CDR2 (germline): LGHDT, YNNKEL (reference sequence). In DNA, the CDR3 is TGTGTCAGCAGCCAAGTTCCAATCTCTGGAAACACCATATATTTT. Amino acids: CVSSQVPISGNTIYF.

This clonotype was seen at least ten times. The chain combines TRBV2 with TRBJ2-4, with a weak D call TRBD1 (5 bases). V gave up 7 bases and J gave up 0 bases, with 16 bases separating them. From germline, CDR1 is SNHLY and CDR2 FYNNEI. The length of the CDR3 is 16 residues. The CDR3 DNA follows: TGTGCCAGCAAACCTGAATCAGGGATAGCCAAAAACATTCAGTACTTC. Its protein is CASKPESGIAKNIQYF.

This clonotype was seen many times. This chain uses TRBV12-3 or TRBV12-4 with TRBJ1-2, with 8 positions matching TRBD1. Losses at the gene ends were 3 bases for V and 2 bases for J; bases not matched to a gene: 8. This CDR3 is 16 amino acids long. CDR3 protein: CASSFGTGQENYGYTF. CDR3 DNA: TGTGCCAGCAGTTTTGGAACGGGACAGGAAAACTATGGCTACACCTTC.

This clonotype was seen many times. The chain recombines TRBV2 with TRBJ2-2; D is unresolved. Germline V gene data show CDR1 as SNHLY and CDR2 as FYNNEI. The V end lost 2 bases, the J end lost 7 bases, and 8 bases lay between the germline ends. CDR3 length: 13 residues. The CDR3 reads CASSEFLGGELFF. The CDR3 DNA reads as TGTGCCAGCAGTGAATTTCTGGGCGGGGAGCTGTTTTTT.

This clonotype was found many times. The chain recombines TRBV20-1 with TRBJ2-3; D is possibly TRBD2 (6 bases). The CDR3 covers 14 residues. Deletions cut 5 bases from V and 0 bases from J, with 12 bases between. From germline, CDR1 is DFQATT and CDR2 SNEGSKA (reference sequence). The CDR3 DNA follows: TGCAGTGCTCCCCCGGCGGGGAGCACAGATACGCAGTATTTT. Protein product: CSAPPAGSTDTQYF.

Many counts were recorded for this clonotype. The chain has TRBV18 and TRBJ2-7; D gene uncertain. Germline V CDR1 and CDR2: KGHSH, LQKENI. The V gene lost 0 bases and the J gene lost 0 bases, with 6 bases spanning the gap. The CDR3 consists of 14 residues. The CDR3 DNA sequence: TGTGCCAGCTCACCACCCGCAAGCTCCTACGAGCAGTACTTC. Translated, it gives CASSPPASSYEQYF.